Listed here is a single T cell receptor beta chain. The antigen is not known. One end of the junction is discordant with germline, which a read error may explain. This sample was included in a study of blood T cells in healthy people across ages. Study-level findings and limits: Estimated diversity, derived from one million T cells, was regarded as an underestimate.

Alongside a J-beta primer mix, a sample-barcoded 5' primer served in a second PCR lasting 7 to 11 cycles. MiXCR was run by TCRdb on the 5' RACE reads, yielding one entry per CDR3 protein. The table records 660,000 or so distinct CDR3 sequences, roughly 53% of them present only once. In germline, CDR1 is DFQATT, CDR2 SNEGSKA (reference sequence). The CDR3 is made up of 16 amino acids. What was sequenced was blood. The chain recombines TRBV20-1 with TRBJ2-5, with TRBD2 matching 11 bases. The receptor's source is a man between 60 and 70 years old in good health. CDR3 in DNA: TGCAGTGCTGGAGACGATAGCGGGGGGGCCGGGGAGACCCAGTACTTC. Its translation: CSAGDDSGGAGETQYF.